This T cell receptor beta chain appears in the sequencing data of a study of regulatory T cells in long-lasting Graves disease. Stated time point: newly diagnosed GD, antithyroid drugs for less than 3 months. Extracted RNA from PBMCs served as the source of the TCR library. Arm-PCR of CDR3 regions with iRepertoire HTBI primers generated TCR beta libraries. From the multiplex PCR reads, TCRdb called clonotypes with MiXCR, one entry per CDR3 protein. The top ten clones hold approximately 20% of a sample with under 800,000 distinct CDR3 sequences, approximately 15% of them seen once. CDR3 length: 19 residues. Deletions cut 6 bases from V and 0 bases from J, with 23 bases between. This clonotype was recorded at least ten times. The sample also formed part of further work on T cells in Graves' hyperthyroidism and ophthalmopathy. That study adds: Patients were excluded because of uncontrolled infection, other autoimmune disease, pregnancy or lactation. The blood repertoire included most of the expanded thyroid clonotypes above 0.001. Ophthalmopathy, as predicted by the model, came a median 6.5 months after the prediction.

This sequence originates from a woman aged 30 to 39 with Graves disease. Sequencing was performed on peripheral blood mononuclear cells (PBMCs), taken at new diagnosis, from a patient treated with antithyroid drugs. This chain links TRBV12-3 or TRBV12-4 with TRBJ1-4, with a weak D call TRBD1 (6 bases). The CDR3, as DNA: TGTGCCAGCAGGACCGACGACAGGCAGGAGCAGGCAACTAATGAAAAACTGTTTTTT. This sequence encodes CASRTDDRQEQATNEKLFF.